This T cell receptor (beta chain) was recovered during a study of blood T cell repertoires in COVID-19. Study information: T cells, B-cell-depleted T cells, or PBMCs provided the cDNA or gDNA that served as material.

TCRdb's table, derived via immunoSEQ multiplex PCR, lists solely in-frame clones and lacks some. The sample carries about 410,000 clones, about 88% recorded once. The clonotype was recovered from a woman in her thirties or forties with COVID-19, enrolled during active disease. Sequencing used peripheral blood.

The CDR3 nucleotides are TGTGCCAGCAGCCCCGGGACTAGGGTAACAGATACGCAGTATTTT. It translates to CASSPGTRVTDTQYF. The chain employs TRBV7-9 and TRBJ2-3, with TRBD2 identical over 8 bases. The length of the CDR3 is 15 residues. Losses at the gene ends were 5 bases for V and 3 bases for J; bases not matched to a gene: 7. Germline values: CDR1 SEHNR, CDR2 FQNEAQ (reference sequence).